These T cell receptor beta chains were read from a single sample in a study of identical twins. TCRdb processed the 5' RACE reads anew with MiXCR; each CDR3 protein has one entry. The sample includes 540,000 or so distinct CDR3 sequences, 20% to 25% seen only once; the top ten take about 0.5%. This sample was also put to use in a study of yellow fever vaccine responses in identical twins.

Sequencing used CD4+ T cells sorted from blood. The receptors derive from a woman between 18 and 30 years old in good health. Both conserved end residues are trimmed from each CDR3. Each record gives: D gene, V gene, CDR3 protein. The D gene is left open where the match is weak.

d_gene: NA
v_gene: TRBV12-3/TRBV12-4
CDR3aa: ASKGVSYEQY

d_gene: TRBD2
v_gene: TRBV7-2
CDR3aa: ASSLAGGSGGPRGTQY

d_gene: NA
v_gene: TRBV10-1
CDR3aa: ASSLARLTGELF

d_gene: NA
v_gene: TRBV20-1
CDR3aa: SAHRLGLTYNEQF

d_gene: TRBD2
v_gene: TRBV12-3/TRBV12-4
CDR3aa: ASSSRPAGNNEQF

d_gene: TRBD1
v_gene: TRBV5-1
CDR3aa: ASRVGGTGPYEQY

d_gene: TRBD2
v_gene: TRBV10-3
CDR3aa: AISERGWRETPYNEQF

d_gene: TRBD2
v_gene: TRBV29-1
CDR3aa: SARGLATYEQY

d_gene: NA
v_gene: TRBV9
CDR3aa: ASSVAGMQETQY

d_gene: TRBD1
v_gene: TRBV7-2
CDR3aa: ASSFRGLYGYT

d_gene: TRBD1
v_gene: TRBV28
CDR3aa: ASEQGRNTIY

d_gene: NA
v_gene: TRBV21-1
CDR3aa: APSPGPRGSYEQY

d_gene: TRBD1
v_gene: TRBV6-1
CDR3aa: ASSEGNRGYGYT

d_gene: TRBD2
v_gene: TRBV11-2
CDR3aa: ASSSLTSDYEQF

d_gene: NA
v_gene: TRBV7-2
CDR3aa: ASSWLGSNQPQH

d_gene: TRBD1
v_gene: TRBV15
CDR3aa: ATSIGTDGGYT

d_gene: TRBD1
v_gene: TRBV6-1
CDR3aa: ASSLRTGENTEAF

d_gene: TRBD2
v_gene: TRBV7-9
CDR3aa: ASNPQRGIGYNEQF

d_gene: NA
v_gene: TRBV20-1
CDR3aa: SARDGAAKNIQY

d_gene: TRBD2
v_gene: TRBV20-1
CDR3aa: SARQTSGGYNEQF

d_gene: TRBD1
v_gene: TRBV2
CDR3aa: ASNSGQGTNTIY

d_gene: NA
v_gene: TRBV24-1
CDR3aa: ATSESDNQPQH

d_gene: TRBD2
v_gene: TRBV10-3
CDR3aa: ATGSGLAGVESSYNEQF

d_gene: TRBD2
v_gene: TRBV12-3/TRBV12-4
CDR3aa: ASTIGLAGSGELF

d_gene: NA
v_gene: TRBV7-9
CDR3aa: ASSLSLSSTDTQY

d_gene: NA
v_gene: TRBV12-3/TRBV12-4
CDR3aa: ASSLIRNTGELF

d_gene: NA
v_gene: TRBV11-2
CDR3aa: ASSLVDSSGELF

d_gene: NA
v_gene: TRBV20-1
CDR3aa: SAQRVNTGIQETQY

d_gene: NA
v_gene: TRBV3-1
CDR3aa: ASSHGVPGNMNTEAF

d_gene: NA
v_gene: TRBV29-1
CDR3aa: SVAGQPYNEQF

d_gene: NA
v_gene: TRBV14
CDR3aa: ASSPTGSFNYGYT

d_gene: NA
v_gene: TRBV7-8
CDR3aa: ASIEGVRDYNEQF

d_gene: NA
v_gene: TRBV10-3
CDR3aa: AISDRGRQETQY

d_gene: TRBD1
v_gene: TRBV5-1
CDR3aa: ASSIGQGTLEETQY

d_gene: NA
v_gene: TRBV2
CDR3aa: ASSDFPILYEQY

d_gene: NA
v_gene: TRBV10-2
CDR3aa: ASRDTGNPQETQY